This T cell receptor beta chain was captured by sequencing in a study of cytomegalovirus exposure and HLA in healthy donors. A note on this clone: What it recognizes is unknown.

This CDR3 has 14 amino acids. In germline, CDR1 is MNHEY, CDR2 SVGAGI. Trimming left V 8 bases short and J 4 bases short, with 16 bases between. Generated by immunoSEQ multiplex PCR, the TCRdb table keeps only in-frame clones and is missing some. Found here are about 160,000 clones, 89% of them singletons; the top ten hold about 9.3%. Donors came from a validation cohort of 95 to 150 subjects, distinct from the first 666-subject cohort. Findings and caveats of the study: Most TCRs appeared rarely, but some public TCRs recurred in many donors. Reports credit the classifier with highly specific, highly sensitive diagnosis of cytomegalovirus status.

The specimen was PBMCs. The receptor was derived from a woman under 30 in good health and CMV-seropositive. This chain connects TRBV6-5 to TRBJ2-3; tentative D call: TRBD2 (5 bases). CDR3 sequence (DNA): TGTGCCAGCGGGGAGTACGCCTTAGCAGATACGCAGTATTTT. It specifies CASGEYALADTQYF.